This TCR beta chain was captured by sequencing in a study of blood T cell repertoires in COVID-19. Clones were sequenced by immunoSEQ multiplex PCR, and TCRdb holds only the in-frame ones, with some missing. The profile shows 86,000 or so clones, roughly 86% of them singletons. Between the trimmed V and J ends, which lost 5 bases and 0 bases, there was a span of 14 bases. From germline, CDR1 is LNHDA and CDR2 SQIVND (reference sequence). This CDR3 has 16 residues. This chain joins TRBV19 and TRBJ1-3, with D possibly being TRBD1 (5 bases). The TCR comes from a man aged 45-60 years with active or convalescent COVID-19. The sample consisted of peripheral blood. The CDR3 here is CASSPPRARSGNTIYF. In DNA form, the CDR3 reads TGTGCCAGTAGTCCACCCAGGGCCCGCTCTGGAAACACCATATATTTT.